Below, 17 T cell receptor beta chains from the same sample are listed, as sequenced in a study of blood T cell repertoires in COVID-19. The data were produced by immunoSEQ multiplex PCR, yet TCRdb's version contains in-frame clones alone and is incomplete. Of some 150,000 clones detected, 84% appear once; the ten largest clones hold 38%. The material sequenced was peripheral blood. These receptors all stem from a human donor in a cohort sampled during active COVID-19.

V is TRBV6-5 and J is TRBJ1-3; D is undetermined. V was trimmed by 4 bases and J by 4 bases, leaving 8 bases between them. The CDR3 contains 13 residues. Per germline, CDR1 MNHEY and CDR2 SVGAGI. The CDR3, as DNA: TGTGCCAGCAGTTTCCCAGGCGGAAACACCATATATTTT. Translation: CASSFPGGNTIYF.

The chain joins TRBV9 to TRBJ1-2; 8 positions match TRBD1. Germline CDR1 and CDR2: SGDLS and YYNGEE. The CDR3 runs 15 residues. V shed 0 bases and J 8 bases; nucleotides not matched to a gene: 9. For the CDR3, the DNA is TGTGCCAGCAGCGTAGGGCAGGGGGCGCCATCCGGCTACACCTTC. This gives the protein CASSVGQGAPSGYTF.

The genes are TRBV5-1 and TRBJ2-5, with a tentative D call TRBD1 (6 bases). V was cut by 0 bases and J by 5 bases, with 8 bases left in between. The CDR3 sequence is 13 residues long. Per germline, CDR1 SGHRS and CDR2 YFSETQ. The CDR3 DNA is TGCGCCAGCAGCTTGGGGCAGGGGGAGACCCAGTACTTC. Translation gives CASSLGQGETQYF.

This clone was found once. V and J are TRBV11-2 and TRBJ2-7; 8 bases are a match to TRBD1. CDR3 length: 17 residues. Germline CDR1 SGHAT, CDR2 FQNNGV. Germline trimming cut 0 bases from V and 2 bases from J; bases unmatched to any gene: 9. The CDR3 nucleotides are TGTGCCAGCAGCTTAGATCCCACAGGGGGTAAGGCCTACGAGCAGTACTTC. It translates to CASSLDPTGGKAYEQYF.

The chain links TRBV7-9 to TRBJ1-3; TRBD1 matches 7 bases. V dropped 5 bases and J dropped 0; count of bases not matched to a gene: 7. CDR3 length equals 16 residues. Germline-derived CDR1 and CDR2 are SEHNR and FQNEAQ (reference sequence). This CDR3 reads CASSGDGQVSGNTIYF. The CDR3 DNA follows: TGTGCCAGCAGCGGAGATGGACAGGTCTCTGGAAACACCATATATTTT. The full variable domain, its missing parts supplied by reference TRBV7-9 and TRBJ1-3, is DTGVSQNPRHKITKRGQNVTFRCDPISEHNRLYWYRQTLGQGPEFLTYFQNEAQLEKSRLLSDRFSAERPKGSFSTLEIQRTEQGDSAMYLCASSGDGQVSGNTIYFGEGSWLTVV.

The chain has TRBV3-1 (or the pseudogene TRBV3-2) and TRBJ2-7; 15 bases agree with TRBD2. The V gene end was trimmed by 0 bases and the J gene end by 6 bases; junction bases not matched to a gene: 12. Per germline, CDR1 LGHDT and CDR2 YNNKEL (reference sequence). There are 19 residues in the CDR3. CDR3: CASSQDPPGLAGGRSEQYF. CDR3 bases: TGTGCCAGCAGCCAAGATCCCCCCGGACTAGCGGGGGGGAGGAGCGAGCAGTACTTC.

V is TRBV7-6 and J is TRBJ1-1; tentative D call: TRBD1 (5 bases). The ends were cut back, 4 bases at V and 5 bases at J, with 8 bases in the middle. Germline CDR1 SGHVS, CDR2 FNYEAQ. The CDR3 runs to 12 residues. CDR3 loop: CASSWEGTEAFF. CDR3 sequence (DNA): TGTGCCAGCAGCTGGGAGGGGACTGAAGCTTTCTTT.

This clone was recorded a few times. The CDR3 coding sequence is TGTGCCAGCAGTTCCGAGAGCGGGGAGCTGTTTTTT. It translates to CASSSESGELFF. The rearrangement links TRBV12-3 or TRBV12-4 to TRBJ2-2; no definite D call. V was cut by 4 bases and J by 7 bases, with 7 bases left in between. The CDR3 loop spans 12 amino acids.

This clone was picked up a small number of times. The CDR3 DNA reads TGTGCCAGCAGCTTAGCCAGGGCTCTGTCCCGGTCGGCTTTCTTT. It yields the protein CASSLARALSRSAFF. V and J are TRBV11-2 and TRBJ1-1; tentative D call: TRBD1 (5 bases). The CDR3 runs 15 residues. V lost 1 base and J 11 bases, leaving 20 bases between the germline ends. Germline V gene lookup returns CDR1 SGHAT and CDR2 FQNNGV.

V gene TRBV7-2 combines with J gene TRBJ2-5, with 7 bases matching TRBD2. The CDR3 is made up of 15 amino acids. Per the germline V gene, CDR1 is SGHTA and CDR2 is FQGNSA. V was clipped by 4 bases and J by 5 bases; unmatched bases: 10. The CDR3 nucleotides are TGTGCCAGCAGCTCGACCGGGGGGACTTGGGAGACCCAGTACTTC. It codes for CASSSTGGTWETQYF. The variable domain in full, completed from reference TRBV7-2 and TRBJ2-5, reads GAGVSQSPSNKVTEKGKDVELRCDPISGHTALYWYRQSLGQGLEFLIYFQGNSAPDKSGLPSDRFSAERTGGSVSTLTIQRTQQEDSAVYLCASSSTGGTWETQYFGPGTRLLVL.

The chain is built from TRBV3-1 (or the pseudogene TRBV3-2) and TRBJ1-2, with 12 nucleotides matching TRBD1. The V segment lost 1 base and the J segment 6 bases; nucleotides outside the gene matches: 3. The CDR3 totals 15 residues. Germline assignment: CDR1 LGHDT and CDR2 YNNKEL (reference sequence). The DNA of the CDR3 is TGTGCCAGCAGCCAAGGGGACAGGGGGCGGGATGGCTACACCTTC. Amino acid sequence: CASSQGDRGRDGYTF.

The chain combines TRBV18 with TRBJ2-7, with D possibly matching TRBD1 (6 bases). Looked up from germline, CDR1 is KGHSH and CDR2 is LQKENI. The CDR3 contains 12 residues. The ends were cut back, 3 bases at V and 6 bases at J, with 9 bases in the middle. CDR3 protein: CASSPDSGEQYF. CDR3 DNA: TGTGCCAGCTCACCGGACAGTGGCGAGCAGTACTTC.

This chain joins TRBV28 and TRBJ1-1; 7 bases are shared with TRBD1. The CDR3 has 15 amino acids. Looked up from germline, CDR1 is MDHEN and CDR2 is SYDVKM. The trim removed 7 bases at V and 0 bases at J, leaving 8 bases unmatched. In nucleotides, the CDR3 is TGTGCCAGCAACCCGGGCGGACAGGTGAACACTGAAGCTTTCTTT. Amino acids: CASNPGGQVNTEAFF. The full variable domain, in which reference TRBV28 and TRBJ1-1 provide the parts outside the CDR3, is DVKVTQSSRYLVKRTGEKVFLECVQDMDHENMFWYRQDPGLGLRLIYFSYDVKMKEKGDIPEGYSVSREKKERFSLILESASTNQTSMYLCASNPGGQVNTEAFFGQGTRLTVV.

The V call is TRBV19, the J call TRBJ1-4; D call uncertain. V gave up 4 bases and J gave up 0 bases, with 9 bases separating them. This CDR3 comprises 15 residues. The germline gives CDR1 LNHDA, CDR2 SQIVND (reference sequence). The CDR3 region is CASSTVSSTNEKLFF. In nucleotides, the CDR3 is TGTGCCAGTAGTACAGTTTCTTCAACTAATGAAAAACTGTTTTTT.

The chain recombines TRBV6-5 with TRBJ2-7; D is perhaps TRBD1 (7 bases). Deletions cut 6 bases from V and 1 base from J, with 13 bases between. This CDR3 is 14 amino acids long. Per germline, CDR1 MNHEY and CDR2 SVGAGI. The CDR3 is CASRRGQLSYEQYF. As DNA, the CDR3 is TGTGCCAGCAGGCGGGGACAGTTGTCCTACGAGCAGTACTTC.

The V and J genes are TRBV5-1 and TRBJ2-1, with 12 bases fitting TRBD2. J was trimmed by 8 bases and V by 4 bases; bases with no gene match: 13. The CDR3 is made up of 17 amino acids. The germline CDR1 and CDR2 sequences are SGHRS and YFSETQ. The CDR3 loop reads CASSRAASGGAVDEQFF. The CDR3 region has the DNA TGCGCCAGCAGCCGGGCGGCTAGCGGGGGGGCTGTGGATGAGCAGTTCTTC. Filled out from reference TRBV5-1 and TRBJ2-1, the complete variable domain reads KAGVTQTPRYLIKTRGQQVTLSCSPISGHRSVSWYQQTPGQGLQFLFEYFSETQRNKGNFPGRFSGRQFSNSRSEMNVSTLELGDSALYLCASSRAASGGAVDEQFFGPGTRLTVL.

The chain combines TRBV20-1 with TRBJ1-1; the D gene is possibly TRBD1 (6 bases). Trimming took 3 bases from V and 8 from J, leaving 10 bases between them. This CDR3 is built from 11 residues. CDR1 is DFQATT and CDR2 is SNEGSKA in the germline V gene (reference sequence). CDR3 coding DNA: TGCAGTGCTAGTCGGGACAACGAAGCTTTCTTT. This sequence encodes CSASRDNEAFF.